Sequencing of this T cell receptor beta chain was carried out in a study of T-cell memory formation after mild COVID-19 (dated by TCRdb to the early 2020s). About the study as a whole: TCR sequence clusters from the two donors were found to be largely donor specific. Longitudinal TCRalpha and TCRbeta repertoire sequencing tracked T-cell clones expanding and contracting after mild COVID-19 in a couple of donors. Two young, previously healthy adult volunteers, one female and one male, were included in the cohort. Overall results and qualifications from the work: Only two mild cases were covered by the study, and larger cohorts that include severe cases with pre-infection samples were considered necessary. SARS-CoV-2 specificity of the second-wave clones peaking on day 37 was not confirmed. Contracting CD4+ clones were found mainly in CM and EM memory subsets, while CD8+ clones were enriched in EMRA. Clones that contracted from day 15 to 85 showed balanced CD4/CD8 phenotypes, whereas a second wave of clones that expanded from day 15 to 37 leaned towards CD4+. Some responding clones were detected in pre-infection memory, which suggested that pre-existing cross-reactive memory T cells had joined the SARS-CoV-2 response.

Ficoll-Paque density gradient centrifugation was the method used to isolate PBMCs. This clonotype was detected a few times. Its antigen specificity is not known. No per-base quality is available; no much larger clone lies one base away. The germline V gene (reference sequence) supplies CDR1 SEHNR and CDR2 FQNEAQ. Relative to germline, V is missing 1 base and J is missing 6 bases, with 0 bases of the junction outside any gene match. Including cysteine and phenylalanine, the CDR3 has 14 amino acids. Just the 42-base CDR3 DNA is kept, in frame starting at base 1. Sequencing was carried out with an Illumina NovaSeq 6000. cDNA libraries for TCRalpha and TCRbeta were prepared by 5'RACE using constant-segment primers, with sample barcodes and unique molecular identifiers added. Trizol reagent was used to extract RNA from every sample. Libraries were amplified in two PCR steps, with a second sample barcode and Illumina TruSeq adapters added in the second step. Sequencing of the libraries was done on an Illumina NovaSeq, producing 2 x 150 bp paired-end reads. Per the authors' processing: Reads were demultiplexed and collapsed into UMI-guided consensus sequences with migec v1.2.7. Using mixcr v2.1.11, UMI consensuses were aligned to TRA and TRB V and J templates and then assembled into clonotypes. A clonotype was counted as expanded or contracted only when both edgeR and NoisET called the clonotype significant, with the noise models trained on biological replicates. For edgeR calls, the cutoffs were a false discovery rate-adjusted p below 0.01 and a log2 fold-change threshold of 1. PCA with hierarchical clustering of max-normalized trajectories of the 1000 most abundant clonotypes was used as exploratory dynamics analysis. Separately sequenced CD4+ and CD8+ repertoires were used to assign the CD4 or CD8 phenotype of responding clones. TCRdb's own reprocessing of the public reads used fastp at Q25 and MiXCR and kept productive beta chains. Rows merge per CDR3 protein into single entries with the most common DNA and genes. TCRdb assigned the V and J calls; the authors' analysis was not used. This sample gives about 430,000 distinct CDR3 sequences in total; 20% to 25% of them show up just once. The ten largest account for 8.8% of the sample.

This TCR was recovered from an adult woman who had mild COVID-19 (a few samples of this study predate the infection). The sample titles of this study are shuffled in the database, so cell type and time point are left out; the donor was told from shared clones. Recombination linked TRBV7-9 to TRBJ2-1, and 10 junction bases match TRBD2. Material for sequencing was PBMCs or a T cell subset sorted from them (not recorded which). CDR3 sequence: CASSLGTSGNEQFF. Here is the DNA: TGTGCCAGCAGCTTAGGGACTAGCGGCAATGAGCAGTTCTTC.